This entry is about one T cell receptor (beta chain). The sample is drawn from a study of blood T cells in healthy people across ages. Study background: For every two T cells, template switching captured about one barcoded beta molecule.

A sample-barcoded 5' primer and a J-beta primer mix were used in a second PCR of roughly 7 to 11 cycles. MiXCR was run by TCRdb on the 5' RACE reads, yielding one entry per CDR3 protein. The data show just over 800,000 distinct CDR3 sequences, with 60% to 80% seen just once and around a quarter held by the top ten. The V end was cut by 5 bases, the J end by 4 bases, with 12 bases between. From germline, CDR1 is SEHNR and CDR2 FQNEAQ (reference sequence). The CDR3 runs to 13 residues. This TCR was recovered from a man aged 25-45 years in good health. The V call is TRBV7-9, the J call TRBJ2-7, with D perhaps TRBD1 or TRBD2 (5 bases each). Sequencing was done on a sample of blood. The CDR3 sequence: CASSRGLTYEQYF. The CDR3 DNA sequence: TGTGCCAGCAGCCGGGGCCTCACTTACGAGCAGTACTTC.